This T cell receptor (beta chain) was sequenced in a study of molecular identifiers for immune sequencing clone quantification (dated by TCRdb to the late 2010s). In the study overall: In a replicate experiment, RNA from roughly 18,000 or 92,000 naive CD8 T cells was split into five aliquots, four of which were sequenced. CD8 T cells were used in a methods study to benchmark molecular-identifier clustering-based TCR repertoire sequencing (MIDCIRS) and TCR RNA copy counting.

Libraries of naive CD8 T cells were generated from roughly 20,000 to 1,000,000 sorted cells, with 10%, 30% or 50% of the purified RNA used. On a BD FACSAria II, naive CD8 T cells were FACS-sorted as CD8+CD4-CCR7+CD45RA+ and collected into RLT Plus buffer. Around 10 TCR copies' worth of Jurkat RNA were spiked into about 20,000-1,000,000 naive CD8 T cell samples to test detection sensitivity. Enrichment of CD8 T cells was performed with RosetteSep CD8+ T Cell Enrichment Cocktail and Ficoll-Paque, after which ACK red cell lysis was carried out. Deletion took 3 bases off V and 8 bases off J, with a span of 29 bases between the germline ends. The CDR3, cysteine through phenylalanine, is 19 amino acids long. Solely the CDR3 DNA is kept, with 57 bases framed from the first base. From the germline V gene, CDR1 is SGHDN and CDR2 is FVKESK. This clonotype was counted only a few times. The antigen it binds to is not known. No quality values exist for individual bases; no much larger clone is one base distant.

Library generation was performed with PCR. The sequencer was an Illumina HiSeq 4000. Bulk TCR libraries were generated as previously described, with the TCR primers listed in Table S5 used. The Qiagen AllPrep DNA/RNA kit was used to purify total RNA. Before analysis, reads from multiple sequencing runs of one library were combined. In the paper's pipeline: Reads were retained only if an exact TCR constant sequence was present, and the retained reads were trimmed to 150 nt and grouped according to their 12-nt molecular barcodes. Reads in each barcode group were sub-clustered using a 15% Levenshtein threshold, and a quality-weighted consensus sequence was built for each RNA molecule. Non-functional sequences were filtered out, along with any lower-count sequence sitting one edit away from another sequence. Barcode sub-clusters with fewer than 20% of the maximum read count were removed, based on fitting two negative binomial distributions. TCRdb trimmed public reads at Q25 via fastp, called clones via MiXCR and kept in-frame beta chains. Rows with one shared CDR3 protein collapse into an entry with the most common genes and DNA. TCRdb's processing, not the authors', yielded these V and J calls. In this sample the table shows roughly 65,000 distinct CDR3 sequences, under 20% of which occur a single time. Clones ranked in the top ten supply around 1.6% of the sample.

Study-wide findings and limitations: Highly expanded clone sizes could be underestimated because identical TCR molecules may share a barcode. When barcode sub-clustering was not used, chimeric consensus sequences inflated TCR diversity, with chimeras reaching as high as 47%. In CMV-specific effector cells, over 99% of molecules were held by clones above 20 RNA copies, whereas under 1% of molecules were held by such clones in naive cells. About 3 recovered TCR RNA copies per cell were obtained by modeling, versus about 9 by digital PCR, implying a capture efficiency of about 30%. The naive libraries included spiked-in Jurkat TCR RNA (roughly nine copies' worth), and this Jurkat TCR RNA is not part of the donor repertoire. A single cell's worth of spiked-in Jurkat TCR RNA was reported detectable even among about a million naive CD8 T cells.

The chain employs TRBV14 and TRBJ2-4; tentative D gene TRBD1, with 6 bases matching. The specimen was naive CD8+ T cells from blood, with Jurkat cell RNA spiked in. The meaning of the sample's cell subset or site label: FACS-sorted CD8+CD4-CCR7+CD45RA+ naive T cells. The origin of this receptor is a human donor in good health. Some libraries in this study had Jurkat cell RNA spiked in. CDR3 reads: CASSHGPVAASSPGDIQYF. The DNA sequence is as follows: TGTGCCAGCAGCCACGGGCCCGTCGCGGCGAGTTCCCCAGGGGACATTCAGTACTTC.